A single T cell receptor (beta chain) is shown here with its context. The antigen is not known. It was second doses at about 4 or about 12 weeks that were pooled. TCRdb keeps only in-frame clones here, not all; method: immunoSEQ multiplex PCR. The table lists around 150,000 clones, 90% of them singletons. The data were taken from a study of T cell responses to AZD1222 COVID-19 vaccine. Trimming removed 0 bases at V and 0 bases at J, with 7 bases between. The CDR3 is 15 amino acids. Per germline, CDR1 MNHEY and CDR2 SVGAGI. Study outcomes and limitations: Baseline serostatus was positive in only a handful of AZD1222 recipients. Rises in breadth and depth of Spike-specific TCRs came after two AZD1222 doses.

The rearrangement links TRBV6-5 to TRBJ2-3; D is unresolved. Here the sequenced sample was peripheral blood, taken 28 days after the second AZD1222 dose. The sequence derives from an adult who received the AZD1222 COVID-19 vaccine. The CDR3 protein is CASSYSELSTDTQYF. The CDR3 DNA is TGTGCCAGCAGTTACTCGGAACTTAGCACAGATACGCAGTATTTT.